These 7 T cell receptor beta chains came from one sample sequenced in a study of CD8 T cells in ankylosing spondylitis. TCRdb reanalysed the 5' RACE reads using MiXCR and keeps one entry per CDR3 protein. The sample contains 150,000 to 200,000 distinct CDR3 sequences, 18% of which appear only once. Sequencing used blood, either unsorted or a sorted T cell fraction (not recorded which). All receptors derive from a male donor aged 10-29 years with ankylosing spondylitis or in good health (not recorded which).

This clonotype was observed many times. The CDR3 is CSASRSSYEQYF. CDR3 DNA sequence: TGCAGTGCTAGCCGCAGCTCCTACGAGCAGTACTTC. The chain couples TRBV20-1 to TRBJ2-7; D call uncertain. This CDR3 region has 12 residues. Germline lookup yields CDR1 DFQATT and CDR2 SNEGSKA (reference sequence). Deletions cut 3 bases from V and 0 bases from J, with 6 bases between.

This clonotype was picked up a small number of times. The chain combines TRBV11-3 with TRBJ1-1; D perhaps matches TRBD1 (6 bases). Germline assignment: CDR1 SGHNT and CDR2 YENEEA. The CDR3 contains 13 residues. The V gene lost 3 bases and the J gene lost 3 bases, with 8 bases spanning the gap. The CDR3 region has the DNA TGTGCCAGCAGCTTCAAGGGGGACACTGAAGCTTTCTTT. Its translation is CASSFKGDTEAFF.

This clonotype was found many times. The J gene is TRBJ2-3, the V gene TRBV20-1; 10 bases align to TRBD2. This CDR3 has 19 residues. The V and J ends lost 5 bases and 0 bases, in that order; junction bases with no gene match: 17. Germline V gene lookup returns CDR1 DFQATT and CDR2 SNEGSKA (reference sequence). The DNA of the CDR3 is TGCAGTGCTTCGGGTGCTAGCGGGAGAGGGGGCCTTAGCACAGATACGCAGTATTTT. This encodes CSASGASGRGGLSTDTQYF.

This clonotype was counted ten times or more. The genes are TRBV12-3 or TRBV12-4 and TRBJ2-1, with D possibly matching TRBD2 (6 bases). V gave up 3 bases and J gave up 4 bases, with 13 bases separating them. The CDR3 consists of 15 residues. CDR3 DNA sequence: TGTGCCAGCAGTTTTAGCGGAGAGCTTTACAATGAGCAGTTCTTC. As protein: CASSFSGELYNEQFF.

This clonotype was observed many times. In DNA form, the CDR3 reads TGCGCCAGCAGCTTGGACGGGGGAGGCGAGCAGTACGTC. As protein: CASSLDGGGEQYV. The genes are TRBV5-1 and TRBJ2-7, with D possibly TRBD2 on 6 matching bases. V shed 0 bases and J shed 6 bases, with 10 bases lying between them. There are 13 residues in the CDR3. Germline V gene data show CDR1 as SGHRS and CDR2 as YFSETQ.

This clonotype was seen more than once but under ten times. The V call is TRBV4-2, the J call TRBJ2-1, with 11 bases identical to TRBD2. The CDR3 is 17 amino acids. Per the germline V gene, CDR1 is LGHNA and CDR2 is YNFKEQ. Trimming removed 1 base from V and 9 bases from J; junction bases left unmatched: 11. CDR3 bases: TGTGCCAGCAGCCAAGTAGTTACTAGCGGGAGTATTCCTGAGCAGTTCTTC. The encoded protein is CASSQVVTSGSIPEQFF.

This clonotype has ten or more counts. The V call is TRBV29-1, the J call TRBJ2-3, with D hard to call. From germline, CDR1 is SQVTM and CDR2 ANQGSEA. V lost 8 bases to trimming and J lost 4 bases, with 13 bases between them. This CDR3 has 12 residues. The CDR3 sequence: CSYTLVADTQYF. The CDR3 nucleotides are TGCAGCTACACCCTAGTCGCAGATACGCAGTATTTT.